Sequencing of this TCR beta chain was carried out in a study of cytotoxic CD8 clonotypes in ibrutinib-treated CLL. V was clipped by 3 bases and J by 12 bases, with 15 bases between them. Germline loops: CDR1 MNHNS, CDR2 SASEGT. This CDR3 is 13 amino acids long. Only in-frame clones appear in the TCRdb table, and some are missing; sequencing was by immunoSEQ multiplex PCR. The sample yields around 21,000 clones, 70% to 85% seen once. This clone was seen a handful of times. The sequenced sample was PBMCs, obtained before ibrutinib treatment. The source is a human donor with chronic lymphocytic leukemia. The chain has TRBV6-1 and TRBJ2-1; the D gene could be TRBD1 or TRBD2 (5 bases each). The CDR3 DNA follows: TGTGCCAGCAGTGACTCCGGGACCGGGGTGCAGTTCTTC. Amino acids: CASSDSGTGVQFF.